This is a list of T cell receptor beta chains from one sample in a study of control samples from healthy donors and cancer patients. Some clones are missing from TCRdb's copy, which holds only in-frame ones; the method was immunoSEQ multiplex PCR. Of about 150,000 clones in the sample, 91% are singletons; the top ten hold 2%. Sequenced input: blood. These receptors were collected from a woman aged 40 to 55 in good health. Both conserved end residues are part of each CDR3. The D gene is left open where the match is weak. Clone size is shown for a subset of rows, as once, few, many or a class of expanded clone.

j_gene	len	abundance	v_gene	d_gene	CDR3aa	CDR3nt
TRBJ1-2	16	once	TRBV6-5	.	CASSYSRIRGVSGYTF	TGTGCCAGCAGTTACTCCCGGATTCGGGGGGTCTCTGGCTACACCTTC
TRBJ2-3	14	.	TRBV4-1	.	CASSRPDSTDTQYF	TGCGCCAGCAGCCGGCCCGACAGTACAGATACGCAGTATTTT
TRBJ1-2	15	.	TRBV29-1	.	CSVLAWATTGYGYTF	TGCAGCGTCCTGGCTTGGGCTACGACCGGCTATGGCTACACCTTC
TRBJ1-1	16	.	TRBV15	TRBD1	CATSARTGVIRNTAFF	TGTGCCACCAGCGCCAGGACAGGCGTCATCCGCAACACGGCTTTCTTT
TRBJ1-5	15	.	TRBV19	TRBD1	CASSTDREGNQPQHF	TGTGCCAGTAGCACGGACAGGGAAGGGAATCAGCCCCAGCATTTT
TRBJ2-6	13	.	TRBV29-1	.	CSAFTPGANVLTF	TGCAGCGCCTTCACCCCTGGGGCCAACGTCCTGACTTTC
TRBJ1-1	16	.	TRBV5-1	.	CASSFGHLLDYTEAFF	TGCGCCAGCAGCTTCGGTCACCTGCTAGATTACACTGAAGCTTTCTTT
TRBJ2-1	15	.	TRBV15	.	CATSRGGGYNNEQFF	TGTGCCACCAGCAGAGGGGGTGGTTACAACAATGAGCAGTTCTTC
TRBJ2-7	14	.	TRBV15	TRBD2	CATSSTSGGYEQYF	TGTGCCACCAGCAGCACTAGCGGGGGCTACGAGCAGTACTTC
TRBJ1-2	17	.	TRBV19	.	CASRTPDRQRINYGYTF	TGTGCCAGTAGAACCCCCGACAGGCAGCGAATCAACTATGGCTACACCTTC
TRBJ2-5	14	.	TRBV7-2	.	CASSLAGAQETQYF	TGTGCCAGCAGCTTAGCGGGGGCCCAAGAGACCCAGTACTTC
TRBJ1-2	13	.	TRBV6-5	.	CASSSPRIEGYTF	TGTGCCAGCAGTTCCCCCCGAATAGAGGGCTACACCTTC
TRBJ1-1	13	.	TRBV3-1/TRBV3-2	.	CASSQGWNTEAFF	TGTGCCAGCAGCCAAGGTTGGAACACTGAAGCTTTCTTT
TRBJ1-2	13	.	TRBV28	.	CASSSPPNYGYTF	TGTGCCAGCAGTTCCCCCCCTAACTATGGCTACACCTTC
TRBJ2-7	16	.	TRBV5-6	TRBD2	CASSLGLAGGPYEQYF	TGTGCCAGCAGCTTGGGACTAGCGGGGGGACCCTACGAGCAGTACTTC
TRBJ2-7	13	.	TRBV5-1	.	CATRTDLSYEQYF	TGCGCCACCAGGACAGACCTCTCCTACGAGCAGTACTTC
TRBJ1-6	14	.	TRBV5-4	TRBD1	CASSPGQGNSPLHF	TGTGCCAGCAGCCCGGGACAGGGGAATTCACCCCTCCACTTT
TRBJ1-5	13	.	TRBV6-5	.	CASIVSSNQPQHF	TGTGCCAGCATAGTCTCGAGCAATCAGCCCCAGCATTTT
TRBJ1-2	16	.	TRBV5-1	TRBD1	CASSLDVGTGNYGYTF	TGCGCCAGCAGCTTGGATGTCGGGACAGGGAACTATGGCTACACCTTC
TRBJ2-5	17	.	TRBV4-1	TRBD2	CASSQDRETSGQETQYF	TGCGCCAGCAGCCAAGATCGCGAGACTAGCGGCCAAGAGACCCAGTACTTC
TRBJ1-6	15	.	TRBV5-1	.	CASSVRTDYNSPLHF	TGCGCCAGCAGCGTGAGGACAGACTATAATTCACCCCTCCACTTT
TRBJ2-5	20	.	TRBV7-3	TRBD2	CASTLLGFGTSGDYQETQYF	TGTGCCAGCACCCTCCTGGGGTTCGGGACTAGCGGGGATTACCAAGAGACCCAGTACTTC
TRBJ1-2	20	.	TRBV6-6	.	CASSQNTGQLGTRVDYGYTF	TGTGCCAGCAGCCAAAACACCGGACAATTGGGGACAAGGGTAGACTATGGCTACACCTTC
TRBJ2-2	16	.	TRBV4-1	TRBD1	CASRNPAGTGTGELFF	TGCGCCAGCAGAAACCCTGCCGGGACAGGGACCGGGGAGCTGTTTTTT
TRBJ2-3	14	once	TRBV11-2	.	CASSSSVITDTQYF	TGTGCCAGCAGCTCCTCAGTAATCACAGATACGCAGTATTTT
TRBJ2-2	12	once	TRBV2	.	CASEGPSGELFF	TGTGCCAGCGAAGGACCATCGGGGGAGCTGTTTTTT
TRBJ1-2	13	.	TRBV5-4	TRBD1	CASRRTGGYGYTF	TGTGCCAGCAGACGGACAGGGGGCTATGGCTACACCTTC
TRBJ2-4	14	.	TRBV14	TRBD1	CASSQKQGLDIQYF	TGTGCCAGCAGCCAAAAACAGGGGTTGGACATTCAGTACTTC
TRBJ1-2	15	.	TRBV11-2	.	CASSLQHRANVGYTF	TGTGCCAGCAGCTTACAACACAGGGCGAACGTCGGCTACACCTTC
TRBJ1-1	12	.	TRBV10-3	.	CAISEVGTEAFF	TGTGCCATCAGTGAGGTCGGTACTGAAGCTTTCTTT
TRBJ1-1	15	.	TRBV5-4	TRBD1	CASSKRQGESAEAFF	TGTGCCAGCAGCAAAAGACAGGGGGAGAGCGCTGAAGCTTTCTTT
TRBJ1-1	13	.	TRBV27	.	CASSFLDGQEAFF	TGTGCCAGCAGTTTCTTAGACGGCCAAGAAGCTTTCTTT
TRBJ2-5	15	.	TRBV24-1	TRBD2	CATSDPTSGGETQYF	TGTGCCACCAGTGATCCGACTAGCGGGGGGGAGACCCAGTACTTC
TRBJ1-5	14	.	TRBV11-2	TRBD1	CASSSTGGGQPQHF	TGTGCCAGCAGCAGTACAGGGGGAGGACAGCCCCAGCATTTT
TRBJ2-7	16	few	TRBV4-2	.	CASSQTTAGGPYEQYF	TGTGCCAGCAGCCAAACAACAGCGGGCGGACCCTACGAGCAGTACTTC
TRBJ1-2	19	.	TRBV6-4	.	CASSDLRGTDLQGDYGYTF	TGTGCCAGCAGTGATTTAAGGGGTACCGACCTCCAGGGTGACTATGGCTACACCTTC
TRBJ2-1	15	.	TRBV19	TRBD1	CASSMGTGGSNEQFF	TGTGCCAGTAGTATGGGGACAGGGGGTTCGAATGAGCAGTTCTTC
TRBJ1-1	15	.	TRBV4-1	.	CASSQGGSWNTEAFF	TGCGCCAGCAGCCAAGGAGGGTCCTGGAACACTGAAGCTTTCTTT
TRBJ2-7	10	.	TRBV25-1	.	CASSAGEQYF	TGTGCCAGCAGTGCGGGCGAGCAGTACTTC
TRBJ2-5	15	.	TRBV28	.	CASSSPSGQRGTQYF	TGTGCCAGCAGTTCCCCCTCGGGCCAGAGGGGGACCCAGTACTTC
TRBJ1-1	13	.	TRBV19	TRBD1	CATIDRGLTEAFF	TGTGCCACCATCGACAGGGGGCTCACTGAAGCTTTCTTT
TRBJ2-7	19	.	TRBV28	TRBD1	CASSSPGQGARGTTYEQYF	TGTGCCAGCAGTTCGCCGGGACAGGGGGCGAGAGGGACCACCTACGAGCAGTACTTC
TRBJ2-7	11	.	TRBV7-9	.	CASSPGRVQYF	TGTGCCAGCAGCCCCGGCAGGGTCCAGTACTTC
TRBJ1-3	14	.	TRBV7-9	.	CASSPGSGGNTIYF	TGTGCCAGCAGCCCAGGGTCGGGTGGAAACACCATATATTTT
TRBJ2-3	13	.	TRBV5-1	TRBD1	CASSGGGTDTQYF	TGCGCCAGTTCAGGGGGCGGAACAGATACGCAGTATTTT
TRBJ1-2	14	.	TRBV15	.	CATSSTTTRKGYTF	TGTGCCACCAGCAGCACGACTACGCGGAAGGGCTACACCTTC
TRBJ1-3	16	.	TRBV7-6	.	CASSSGASRSGNTIYF	TGTGCCAGCAGCTCAGGGGCCTCACGCTCTGGAAACACCATATATTTT
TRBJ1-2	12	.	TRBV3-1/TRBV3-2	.	CASSQQGFGYTF	TGTGCCAGCAGCCAACAGGGGTTTGGCTACACCTTC
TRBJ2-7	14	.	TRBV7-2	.	CASSPGTTPNRQYF	TGTGCCAGCAGCCCGGGGACCACCCCTAACCGGCAGTACTTC
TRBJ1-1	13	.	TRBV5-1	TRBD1	CASSLTGQGEAFF	TGCGCCAGCAGCTTGACCGGACAGGGCGAAGCTTTCTTT
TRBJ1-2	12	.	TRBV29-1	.	CSAEAGTWGYTF	TGCAGCGCCGAGGCGGGGACGTGGGGCTACACCTTC